This T cell receptor (beta chain) was found in a study of cytomegalovirus exposure and HLA in healthy donors. Overall study findings and caveats: A later analysis found TCR association rates differed by HLA locus, highest for DRB1 and lowest for HLA-C. There were some public TCRs occurring in many donors, but most TCR sequences were rare.

The primer mix had 60 Vbeta and 13 Jbeta primers. The table came from immunoSEQ multiplex PCR; TCRdb's copy has only in-frame clones and leaves some out. The sample shows almost 90,000 clones, approximately 81% of them seen only once. Regarding this clone: As yet, its antigen is unknown.

This sequence originates from a man aged 35-49 years in good health and CMV-seropositive. Sequenced: PBMCs.

CDR3 in amino acids: CASRPRVNQPQHF. The CDR3 DNA is TGTGCCAGCCGCCCCCGGGTGAATCAGCCCCAGCATTTT. The chain links TRBV28 to TRBJ1-5; D uncertain. The germline gives CDR1 MDHEN, CDR2 SYDVKM. V was pared by 8 bases and J by 4 bases, with 12 bases between. CDR3 length: 13 amino acids.